These 10 T cell receptor beta chains originate from one sample sequenced in a study of long-term antiretroviral therapy in people with HIV. An immunoSEQ assay, version v3.0, was performed at survey level. The protocol was immunoSEQ multiplex PCR, while the TCRdb copy is restricted to in-frame clones and leaves out a portion. Of tens of thousands of clones listed, roughly 87% are singletons. Source: unsorted PBMCs, taken 2 years after starting antiretroviral therapy. These receptors came from a man aged 50 to 60 with HIV.

The chain joins TRBV27 to TRBJ2-7; D not certain. With 2 bases removed from V and 2 bases from J, the gap between germline ends came to 7 bases. Per germline, CDR1 MNHEY and CDR2 SMNVEV (reference sequence). The CDR3 covers 13 residues. The chain's CDR3 is CASSLRHTYEQYF. The CDR3 coding sequence is TGTGCCAGCAGTTTAAGACATACCTACGAGCAGTACTTC.

This clone was seen a single time. J is TRBJ2-1 and V is TRBV7-9, with D perhaps matching TRBD1 or TRBD2 (5 bases each). Germline values: CDR1 SEHNR, CDR2 FQNEAQ (reference sequence). The CDR3 extends over 17 amino acids. Trimming removed 5 bases at V and 4 bases at J, with 21 bases between. Here the CDR3 reads CASSPRAGALNYNEQFF. In nucleotides, the CDR3 is TGTGCCAGCAGCCCCCGCGCCGGGGCACTAAATTACAATGAGCAGTTCTTC.

The chain uses TRBV6-5 and TRBJ2-3, with a possible D match to TRBD2 (5 bases). Germline V gene sequence: CDR1 MNHEY, CDR2 SVGAGI. The CDR3 runs 15 residues. Trimming stripped 6 bases from V and 6 bases from J, with 19 bases between. CDR3 in amino acids: CASSDPSGTGDTQYF. The DNA for the CDR3 is TGTGCCAGCAGCGACCCGAGCGGCACGGGGGATACGCAGTATTTT.

The chain carries TRBV4-1 and TRBJ2-3; 8 bases are a match to TRBD2. The CDR3 is 17 amino acids. Germline V CDR1 and CDR2: MGHRA, YSYEKL. J lost 2 bases, V lost 3 bases, and 10 bases had no gene match. As DNA, the CDR3 is TGCGCCAGCAGCCAGGCTCGGGAGGGAGTGCCCACAGATACGCAGTATTTT. Its translation: CASSQAREGVPTDTQYF.

Worth noting for this clone: A junction end diverges from the germline sequence, so it may reflect a read error. The CDR3 region has the DNA TGTGCCAGCAGCTACTCCGGACAGGCCCCAGATACGCAGTATTTT. As protein: CASSYSGQAPDTQYF. The rearrangement links TRBV6-6 to TRBJ2-3, with 7 bases identical to TRBD1. This CDR3 contains 15 residues. The germline CDR1 and CDR2 sequences are MNHNY and SVGAGI (reference sequence).

This CDR3 is CAWSESVGNEQFF. Written as DNA, the CDR3 is TGTGCCTGGAGTGAAAGCGTTGGAAATGAGCAGTTCTTC. This sequence joins TRBV30 and TRBJ2-1; D is unclear. This CDR3 is 13 amino acids long. From germline, CDR1 is GTSNPN and CDR2 SVGIG (reference sequence). Trimming shortened V by 1 base and J by 7 bases, and 11 bases separated the two germline ends.

This chain joins TRBV19 and TRBJ1-5; D unresolved. V shed 7 bases and J shed 4 bases, with 14 bases lying between them. The germline CDR1 and CDR2 sequences are LNHDA and SQIVND (reference sequence). This CDR3 is built from 14 residues. The CDR3 spells CASTGRARNQPQHF. The CDR3 DNA sequence: TGTGCCAGTACCGGCCGGGCGCGTAATCAGCCCCAGCATTTT.

The J gene is TRBJ2-5, the V gene TRBV27; D is possibly TRBD1 or TRBD2 (6 bases each). Germline CDR1 reads MNHEY; CDR2 reads SMNVEV (reference sequence). V was cut by 2 bases and J by 5 bases, with 12 bases left in between. This CDR3 spans 14 amino acids. CDR3 sequence reads: CASSLGPGAETQYF. DNA of the CDR3: TGTGCCAGCAGTTTAGGTCCGGGGGCCGAGACCCAGTACTTC.

The chain links TRBV19 to TRBJ1-1, with D uncertain. Germline V lookup: CDR1 LNHDA, CDR2 SQIVND (reference sequence). This CDR3 contains 13 residues. V was cut by 9 bases and J by 0 bases, with 11 bases left in between. CDR3 region: CASRGKMNTEAFF. The CDR3 DNA sequence: TGTGCCAGCCGTGGCAAAATGAACACTGAAGCTTTCTTT.

The count of this clone is one. This sequence joins TRBV9 and TRBJ1-1; D might be TRBD1 (5 bases). Looked up from germline, CDR1 is SGDLS and CDR2 is YYNGEE. V was pared by 1 base and J by 10 bases, with 20 bases between. The CDR3 is made up of 15 amino acids. CDR3 sequence reads: CASSVQGDPGALAFF. The DNA of the CDR3 is TGTGCCAGCAGCGTACAGGGTGACCCCGGGGCCTTAGCTTTCTTT.